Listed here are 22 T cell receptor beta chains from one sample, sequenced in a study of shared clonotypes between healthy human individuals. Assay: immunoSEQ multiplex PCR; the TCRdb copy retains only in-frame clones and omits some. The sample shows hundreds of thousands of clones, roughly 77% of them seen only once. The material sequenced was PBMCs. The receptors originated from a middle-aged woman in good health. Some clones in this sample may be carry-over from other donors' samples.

The CDR3 DNA is TGCGCCAGCAGCTTGGGGCTAGCGGAACAAGAGACCCAGTACTTC. The encoded protein is CASSLGLAEQETQYF. The genes are TRBV5-1 and TRBJ2-5; 7 bases map to TRBD2. The CDR3 sequence is 15 residues long. V shed 0 bases, J shed 2 bases, and the junction held 4 bases outside the gene matches. Germline V gene sequence: CDR1 SGHRS, CDR2 YFSETQ.

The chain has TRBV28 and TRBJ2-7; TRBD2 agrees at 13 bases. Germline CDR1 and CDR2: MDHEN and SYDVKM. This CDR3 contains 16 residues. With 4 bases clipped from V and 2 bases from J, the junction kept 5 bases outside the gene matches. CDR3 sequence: CASSSGTSGKTYEQYF. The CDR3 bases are TGTGCCAGCAGTTCAGGGACTAGCGGGAAGACCTACGAGCAGTACTTC.

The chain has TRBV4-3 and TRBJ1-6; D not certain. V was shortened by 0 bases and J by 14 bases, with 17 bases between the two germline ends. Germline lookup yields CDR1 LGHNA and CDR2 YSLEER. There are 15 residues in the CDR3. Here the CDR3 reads CASSQDLFRRGSLHF. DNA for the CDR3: TGCGCCAGCAGCCAAGATTTGTTCCGACGAGGTTCCCTCCACTTT.

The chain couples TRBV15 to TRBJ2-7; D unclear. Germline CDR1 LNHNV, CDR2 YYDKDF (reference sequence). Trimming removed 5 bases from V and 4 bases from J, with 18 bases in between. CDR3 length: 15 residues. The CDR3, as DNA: TGTGCCACCAGCGATCGTACAGTCTCGGTATACGAGCAGTACTTC. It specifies CATSDRTVSVYEQYF.

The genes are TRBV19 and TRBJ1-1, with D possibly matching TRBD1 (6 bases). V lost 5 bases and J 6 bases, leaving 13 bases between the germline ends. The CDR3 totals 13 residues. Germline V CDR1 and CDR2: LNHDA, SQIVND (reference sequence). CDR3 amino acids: CASSQQGGSEAFF. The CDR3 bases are TGTGCCAGTAGTCAACAGGGAGGCTCTGAAGCTTTCTTT. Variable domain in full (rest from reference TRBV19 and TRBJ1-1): DGGITQSPKYLFRKEGQNVTLSCEQNLNHDAMYWYRQDPGQGLRLIYYSQIVNDFQKGDIAEGYSVSREKKESFPLTVTSAQKNPTAFYLCASSQQGGSEAFFGQGTRLTVV.

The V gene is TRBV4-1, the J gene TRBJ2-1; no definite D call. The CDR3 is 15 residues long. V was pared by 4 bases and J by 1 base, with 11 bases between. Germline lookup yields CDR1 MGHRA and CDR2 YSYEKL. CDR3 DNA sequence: TGCGCCAGCAGCCTACGGTCCCTGTCCTACAATGAGCAGTTCTTC. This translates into CASSLRSLSYNEQFF.

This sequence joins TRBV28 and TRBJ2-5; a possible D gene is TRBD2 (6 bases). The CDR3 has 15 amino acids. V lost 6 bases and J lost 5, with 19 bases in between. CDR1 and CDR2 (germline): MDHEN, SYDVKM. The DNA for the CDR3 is TGTGCCAGCAGCCTCCCCCTGGGGGGAAGGGAGACCCAGTACTTC. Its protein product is CASSLPLGGRETQYF.

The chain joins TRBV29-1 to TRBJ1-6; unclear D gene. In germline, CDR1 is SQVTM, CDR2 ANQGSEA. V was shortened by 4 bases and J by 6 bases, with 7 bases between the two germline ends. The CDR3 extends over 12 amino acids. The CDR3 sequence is CSVVEGNSPLHF. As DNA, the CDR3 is TGCAGCGTTGTCGAGGGTAATTCACCCCTCCACTTT.

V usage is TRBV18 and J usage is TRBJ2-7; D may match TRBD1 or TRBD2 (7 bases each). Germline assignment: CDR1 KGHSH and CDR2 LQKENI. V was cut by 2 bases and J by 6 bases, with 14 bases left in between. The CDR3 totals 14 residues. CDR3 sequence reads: CASSPLGRGGEQYF. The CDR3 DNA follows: TGTGCCAGCTCACCATTAGGCAGGGGGGGCGAGCAGTACTTC.

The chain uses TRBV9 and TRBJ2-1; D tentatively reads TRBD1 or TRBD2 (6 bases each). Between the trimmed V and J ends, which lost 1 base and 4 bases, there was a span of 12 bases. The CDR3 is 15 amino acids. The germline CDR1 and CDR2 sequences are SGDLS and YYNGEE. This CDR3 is CASSVTGGLYNEQFF. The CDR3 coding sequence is TGTGCCAGCAGCGTAACCGGGGGCCTTTACAATGAGCAGTTCTTC.

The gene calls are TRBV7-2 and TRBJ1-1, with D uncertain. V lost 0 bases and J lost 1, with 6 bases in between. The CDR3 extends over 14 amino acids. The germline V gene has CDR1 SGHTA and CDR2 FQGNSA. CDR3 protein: CASSLAGRNTEAFF. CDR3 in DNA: TGTGCCAGCAGCTTAGCGGGCAGGAACACTGAAGCTTTCTTT. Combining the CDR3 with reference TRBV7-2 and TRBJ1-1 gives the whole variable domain GAGVSQSPSNKVTEKGKDVELRCDPISGHTALYWYRQSLGQGLEFLIYFQGNSAPDKSGLPSDRFSAERTGGSVSTLTIQRTQQEDSAVYLCASSLAGRNTEAFFGQGTRLTVV.

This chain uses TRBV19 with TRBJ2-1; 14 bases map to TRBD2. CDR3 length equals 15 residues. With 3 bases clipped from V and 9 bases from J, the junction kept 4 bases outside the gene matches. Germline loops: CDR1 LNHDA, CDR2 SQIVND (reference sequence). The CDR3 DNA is TGTGCCAGTAGTATGGGACTAGCGGGAGTAGTTGAGCAGTTCTTC. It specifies CASSMGLAGVVEQFF.

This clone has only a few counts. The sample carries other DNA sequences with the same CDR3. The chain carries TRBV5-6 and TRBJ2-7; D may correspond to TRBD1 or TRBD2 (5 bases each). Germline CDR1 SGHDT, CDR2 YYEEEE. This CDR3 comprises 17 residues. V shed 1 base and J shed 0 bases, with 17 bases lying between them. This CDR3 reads CASSLLGTVFSSYEQYF. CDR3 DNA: TGTGCCAGCAGCTTGTTGGGGACGGTTTTTAGCTCCTACGAGCAGTACTTC.

CDR3 sequence: CSAVGNEQFF. The CDR3, as DNA: TGCAGTGCTGTCGGGAATGAGCAGTTCTTC. The V and J genes are TRBV20-1 and TRBJ2-1; D gene unclear. Trimming shortened V by 5 bases and J by 7 bases, and 6 bases separated the two germline ends. CDR1 and CDR2 from the germline V gene are DFQATT and SNEGSKA (reference sequence). The CDR3 extends over 10 amino acids.

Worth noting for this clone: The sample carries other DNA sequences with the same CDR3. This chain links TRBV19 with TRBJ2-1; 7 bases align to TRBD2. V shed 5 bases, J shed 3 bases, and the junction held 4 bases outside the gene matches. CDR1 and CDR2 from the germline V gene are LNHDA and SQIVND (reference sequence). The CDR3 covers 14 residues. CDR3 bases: TGTGCCAGTAGTCCCGGGACTAACTACAATGAGCAGTTCTTC. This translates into CASSPGTNYNEQFF.

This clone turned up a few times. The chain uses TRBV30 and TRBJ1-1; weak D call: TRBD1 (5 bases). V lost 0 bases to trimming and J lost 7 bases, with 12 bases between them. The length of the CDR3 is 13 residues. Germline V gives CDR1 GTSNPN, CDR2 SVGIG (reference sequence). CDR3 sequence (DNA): TGTGCCTGGAGTGTGGGGAACAGGCATGAAGCTTTCTTT. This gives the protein CAWSVGNRHEAFF.

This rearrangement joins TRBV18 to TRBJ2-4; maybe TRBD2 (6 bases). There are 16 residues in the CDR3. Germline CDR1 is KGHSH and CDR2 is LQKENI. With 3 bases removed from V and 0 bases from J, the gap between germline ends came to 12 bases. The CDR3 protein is CASSPFRDLAKNIQYF. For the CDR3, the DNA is TGTGCCAGCTCACCGTTTAGGGACTTAGCCAAAAACATTCAGTACTTC.

This CDR3 reads CASSLEAGFNEQFF. The CDR3 DNA sequence: TGCGCCAGCAGCTTGGAGGCAGGGTTCAATGAGCAGTTCTTC. The rearrangement uses TRBV5-1 and TRBJ2-1, with D perhaps TRBD1 (5 bases). Germline CDR1 and CDR2: SGHRS and YFSETQ. This CDR3 region has 14 residues. V dropped 0 bases and J dropped 6 bases, with 10 bases sitting between them.

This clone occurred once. CDR3 in DNA: TGCGCCAGCAGTCAGGGCAGGGGTAGTCAGCCCCAGCATTTT. It encodes CASSQGRGSQPQHF. The chain has TRBV5-1 and TRBJ1-5; possible D gene TRBD1, 6 bases. The CDR3 runs 14 residues. V dropped 5 bases and J dropped 6 bases, with 15 bases sitting between them. The germline V gene has CDR1 SGHRS and CDR2 YFSETQ. The whole variable domain, remainder taken from reference TRBV5-1 and TRBJ1-5, is KAGVTQTPRYLIKTRGQQVTLSCSPISGHRSVSWYQQTPGQGLQFLFEYFSETQRNKGNFPGRFSGRQFSNSRSEMNVSTLELGDSALYLCASSQGRGSQPQHFGDGTRLSIL.

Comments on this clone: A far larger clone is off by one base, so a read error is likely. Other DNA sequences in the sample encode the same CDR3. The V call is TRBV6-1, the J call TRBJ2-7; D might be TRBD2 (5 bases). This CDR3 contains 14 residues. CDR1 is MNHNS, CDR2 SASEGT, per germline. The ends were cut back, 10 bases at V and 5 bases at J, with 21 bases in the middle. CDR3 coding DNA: TGTGCCACTCGGGAATGGGGTGCCCAGAACGAGCAGTACTTC. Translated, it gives CATREWGAQNEQYF.

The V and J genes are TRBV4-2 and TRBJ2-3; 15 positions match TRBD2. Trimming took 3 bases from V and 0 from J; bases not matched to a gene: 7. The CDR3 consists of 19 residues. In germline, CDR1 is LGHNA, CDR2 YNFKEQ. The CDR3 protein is CASSHKGLAGGQSTDTQYF. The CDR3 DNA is TGTGCCAGCAGCCATAAGGGACTAGCGGGAGGACAGAGCACAGATACGCAGTATTTT.

In DNA form, the CDR3 reads TGTGCCAGCTCACCACCTCGGACTAGCGGAAACAATGAGCAGTTCTTC. As protein: CASSPPRTSGNNEQFF. The gene calls are TRBV18 and TRBJ2-1; 10 bases align to TRBD2. The CDR3 runs to 16 residues. Germline CDR1 KGHSH, CDR2 LQKENI. J was trimmed by 5 bases and V by 0 bases; bases with no gene match: 4.